Shown below are 10 T cell receptor beta chains from a single sample sequenced in a study of CXCR3-negative and CXCR3-positive naive CD8 T cells. The TRB cDNA libraries were prepared by 5' RACE with UMI labels. Reprocessing the 5' RACE reads, TCRdb reports a single entry for every CDR3 protein and omits DNA. The sample totals 75,000 to 100,000 distinct CDR3 sequences; its top ten clones hold 1.5% to 2%. Sequenced material: naive CXCR3- CD8+ T cells from blood. The subset is: CD45RO-CCR7+CD27+CD95- naive CD8+ T cells lacking CXCR3 (TNR3-). All receptors come from a human donor in good health. Some clones in this sample may be carry-over from other donors' samples.

CDR3 protein: CASSPGTGELGNSPLHF. The chain uses TRBV5-1 and TRBJ1-6; without DNA, the TCRdb call of TRBD1 cannot be checked. CDR3 length equals 17 residues. Per germline, CDR1 SGHRS and CDR2 YFSETQ.

This CDR3 is CASSSAWNTEAFF. The chain recombines TRBV7-9 with TRBJ1-1. CDR3 size: 13 residues. Per the germline V gene, CDR1 is SEHNR and CDR2 is FQNEAQ (reference sequence).

The chain employs TRBV4-3 and TRBJ2-4; without DNA, the TCRdb call of TRBD1 cannot be checked. The CDR3 spans 15 residues. Germline CDR1 and CDR2: LGHNA and YSLEER. CDR3 sequence: CASSQDRTGWDIQYF.

The chain links TRBV7-2 to TRBJ2-1; checking the TCRdb D call of TRBD1 is not possible without DNA. The CDR3 consists of 16 residues. Germline CDR1 is SGHTA and CDR2 is FQGNSA. CDR3 region: CASSFFVGGLDNEQFF.

The chain is built from TRBV21-1 and TRBJ2-5; the D gene TCRdb calls, TRBD1, cannot be checked with no DNA. TRBV21-1 is assigned pseudogene status. The CDR3 totals 18 residues. Here the CDR3 reads CASSILPRDTLSQETQYF.

This CDR3 reads CASSFRDRGRMDWQYF. This rearrangement joins TRBV28 to TRBJ2-3; TCRdb proposes TRBD1, but this gene call is untestable without DNA. Germline CDR1 and CDR2: MDHEN and SYDVKM. The CDR3 has 16 residues.

J is TRBJ2-6 and V is TRBV6-5; lacking DNA, the TRBD1 call made by TCRdb goes unchecked. This CDR3 spans 19 amino acids. CDR1 and CDR2 from the germline V gene are MNHEY and SVGAGI. The CDR3 spells CASSYASGTPSSGANVLTF.

The chain uses TRBV5-1 and TRBJ2-7; TCRdb calls TRBD1, which cannot be checked without DNA. Germline CDR1 and CDR2: SGHRS and YFSETQ. The CDR3 covers 13 residues. CDR3 sequence reads: CASSFEQGGEQYF. Using reference TRBV5-1 and TRBJ2-7 for the parts outside the CDR3, the full variable domain is KAGVTQTPRYLIKTRGQQVTLSCSPISGHRSVSWYQQTPGQGLQFLFEYFSETQRNKGNFPGRFSGRQFSNSRSEMNVSTLELGDSALYLCASSFEQGGEQYFGPGTRLTVT.

The V gene is TRBV11-2, the J gene TRBJ2-5; no DNA is available, so the TRBD1 call from TCRdb remains unchecked. Germline V gene data show CDR1 as SGHAT and CDR2 as FQNNGV. CDR3 length: 14 residues. The CDR3 reads CASGGGLRAETQYF.

The genes are TRBV28 and TRBJ1-2; TCRdb names TRBD1, which stays unverified in the absence of DNA. Germline V gene sequence: CDR1 MDHEN, CDR2 SYDVKM. This CDR3 contains 16 residues. The CDR3: CASSLYPGQTNYGYTF.